One and the same sample provided the 7 T cell receptor beta chains below, sequenced in a study of blood T cell repertoires in COVID-19 (dated by TCRdb to 2020 to 2021). The receptor library was made with the immunoSEQ multiplex PCR assay. Not all clones reach the TCRdb copy of this immuneACCESS table, which keeps in-frame sequences only. Checked studies attribute under half of the gap to unresolved V genes and leave the rest unexplained. The sample includes 270,000 or so clones, with around 82% observed a single time. The top ten constitute approximately 3.6% of the sample. Source material: PBMCs or T cells enriched from blood (not recorded which). The source is a man aged 50 or older who had recovered from COVID-19.

This clone was counted once. This sample includes further DNA sequences coding for the same CDR3. The rearrangement uses TRBV3-1 (or the pseudogene TRBV3-2) and TRBJ1-1; TRBD1 might be the D (6 bases). This CDR3 region has 13 residues. The V end was cut by 1 base, the J end by 6 bases, with 9 bases between. Germline CDR1 and CDR2: LGHDT and YNNKEL (reference sequence). In nucleotides, the CDR3 is TGTGCCAGCAGCCAAGGGGGGCGGCCTGAAGCTTTCTTT. Amino acids: CASSQGGRPEAFF.

The chain recombines TRBV10-3 with TRBJ2-5; D might be TRBD1 (6 bases). CDR3 length: 14 residues. CDR1 is ENHRY and CDR2 is SYGVKD in the germline V gene. Trimming removed 6 bases at V and 5 bases at J, with 16 bases between. The CDR3 reads CAISGQNNTETQYF. CDR3 DNA: TGTGCCATCAGCGGACAGAATAATACGGAGACCCAGTACTTC.

This chain joins TRBV11-2 and TRBJ2-7; 7 bases are shared with TRBD2. After removal of 7 bases from V and 6 bases from J, the junction contained 12 bases not matched to a gene. The CDR3 spans 14 residues. CDR1 and CDR2 (germline): SGHAT, FQNNGV. The DNA of the CDR3 is TGTGCCAGCACCACCAGGGTAGGGGAGGGCGAGCAGTACTTC. It specifies CASTTRVGEGEQYF.

This clone came up once. The chain is built from TRBV25-1 and TRBJ1-4, with 10 bases matching TRBD1. The CDR3 consists of 15 residues. The junction had 4 bases not matched to a gene; V was cut back by 2 bases and J by 7 bases. The germline CDR1 and CDR2 sequences are MGHDK and SYGVNS. CDR3 DNA sequence: TGTGCCAGCAGTGAAGACCGGACAGGGGGTGAAAAACTGTTTTTT. As protein: CASSEDRTGGEKLFF.

The genes are TRBV19 and TRBJ1-5; 8 bases line up with TRBD1. V lost 0 bases and J lost 0; bases outside the gene matches: 10. Germline V gene sequence: CDR1 LNHDA, CDR2 SQIVND (reference sequence). This CDR3 spans 19 amino acids. The CDR3 sequence: CASSIDEDRVGFSNQPQHF. In nucleotides, the CDR3 is TGTGCCAGTAGTATAGACGAGGACAGGGTGGGCTTTAGCAATCAGCCCCAGCATTTT.

The V call is TRBV9, the J call TRBJ2-7, with D possibly matching TRBD2 (7 bases). CDR3 size: 15 residues. V was trimmed by 4 bases and J by 4 bases, leaving 18 bases between them. Germline V CDR1 and CDR2: SGDLS, YYNGEE. The CDR3 is CASSPDGGPIYEQYF. The CDR3 DNA follows: TGTGCCAGCAGCCCAGACGGGGGGCCTATTTACGAGCAGTACTTC.

This clone was picked up a small number of times. The rearrangement uses TRBV30 and TRBJ1-3; 10 bases are shared with TRBD1. CDR3 length equals 15 residues. With V trimmed by 2 bases and J by 8 bases, 9 bases remained unmatched. The V gene's germline CDR1 is GTSNPN and CDR2 SVGIG (reference sequence). In DNA form, the CDR3 reads TGTGCCTGGAGTTATACCGGGACAGGGGTATACACCATATATTTT. This gives the protein CAWSYTGTGVYTIYF. Variable domain in full (rest from reference TRBV30 and TRBJ1-3): SQTIHQWPATLVQPVGSPLSLECTVEGTSNPNLYWYRQAAGRGLQLLFYSVGIGQISSEVPQNLSASRPQDRQFILSSKKLLLSDSGFYLCAWSYTGTGVYTIYFGEGSWLTVV.